This T cell receptor (beta chain) was profiled in a study of immune evolution from preneoplasia to lung adenocarcinoma (dated by TCRdb to about 2021). Regarding the complete study: HLA loss of heterozygosity was found in approximately 7.6% of AIS, roughly 15% of MIA and 30% to 40% of ADC lesions, and in no AAH lesions. A total of about 53 patients with pulmonary nodules who underwent surgical resection were included in the overall cohort. POLYSOLVER was used to infer Class I HLA alleles from exome data, and LOHHLA was used to detect allele-specific HLA loss. The TCR sequencing data were obtained from about 51 patients. The sample size was set by how many specimens were available, not by a prior power calculation. According to the study, roughly 100 samples went through TCR sequencing. The immune data were integrated with whole exome sequencing and methylation data from the same cohort of nodules. Immune contexture across lung adenocarcinoma precursors and invasive adenocarcinoma was profiled using immune gene expression, TCR sequencing and multiplex immunofluorescence. Resected precursor lesions (AAH, AIS, MIA) and invasive adenocarcinomas were compared against paired morphologically normal lung tissue.

Using the immunoSEQ hsTCRbeta Kit, TCR beta CDR3 regions were sequenced from DNA. Under the source paper's analysis protocol: TCR sequencing data were analysed with the ImmunoSEQ Analyzer. T cell clonality was calculated on productive rearrangements as 1 minus Pielou's evenness. To measure T cell diversity, the inverse Simpson index was applied to productive templates. T cell density was TCR beta template counts normalized to usable DNA, estimated by amplifying and sequencing housekeeping genes. Two-sided Kruskal-Wallis tests were used to compare TCR metrics across histologic stages. As stored in TCRdb, this immuneACCESS dataset retains in-frame rearrangements with V and J assigned. A fraction of the clones does not appear; measured against another copy, unresolved V genes explain less than half of the discrepancy, and the remainder lacks a known reason. D and trimming were read from the DNA, whereas the V and J calls and clone size are those reported in that table. The sample data list over 6,000 clones, and 70% to 80% of these were observed just once. Roughly 7.7% of the sample belongs to the ten largest clones.

CDR1 and CDR2, per the germline V gene, are KGHSH and LQKENI. The junction shows trimming of 4 bases on V and 3 bases on J, plus 7 bases between the germline ends. The CDR3 sequence holds 12 residues, the cysteine and phenylalanine included. Here the CDR3 DNA is all that survives: 36 bases in frame from base 1. In regard to this clone: What this receptor recognizes is not known. No base quality values were provided; no much bigger clone lies one nucleotide off.

Resection was performed on patients in Japan or China between the mid-2010s and the late 2010s. The histologic diagnosis of each case was independently confirmed on H&E slides by two lung cancer pathologists. Premalignant or tumor cells were enriched for nucleic acid extraction by macro-dissection performed after pathologic assessment. DNA was isolated from FFPE tissue using the AllPrep DNA/RNA FFPE Kit. The research as a whole found: The highest clonality was observed in normal lung, whereas higher T cell density and diversity but lower clonality appeared to be present in later-stage lesions. Normal lung had the highest top T cell clone frequencies, which appeared to decline progressively from AAH through AIS, MIA and invasive adenocarcinoma. The findings rested on association rather than direct causation, and larger cohorts with long-term follow-up and longitudinal biopsies were considered necessary. Because all patients were from Japan and China, applicability to Western populations was uncertain. Compared with EGFR-mutant or double wild-type lesions, KRAS-mutant nodules had the highest T cell clonality.

The V gene is TRBV18 and the J gene is TRBJ2-7; the D gene is tentatively TRBD1 or TRBD2, each matching 5 bases. Specimen: FFPE minimally invasive lung adenocarcinoma tissue. The sample's cell subset or site label is to be understood as: micro-invasive lung adenocarcinoma (MIA). The clonotype originates from a person aged 60-80 years with lung adenocarcinoma. The CDR3 protein: CASSRDLYEQYF. In nucleotide form, the sequence is TGTGCCAGCTCACGGGACCTCTACGAGCAGTACTTC.